This is a list of T cell receptor beta chains from one sample in a study of T-cell reconstitution after alpha-beta-depleted transplantation in children. TCRdb processed the PCR reads anew with MiXCR; each CDR3 protein has one entry. Of some 840,000 distinct CDR3 sequences listed, approximately 15% are singletons. Sample: PBMCs, mostly from graft donor cells, taken 360 days after TCRalphabeta/CD19-depleted stem cell transplant. These receptors all come from a male patient under 18 who had a stem cell transplant for acute lymphoblastic leukemia, so the T cells may come from the graft donor. The CDR3 runs from the conserved cysteine through the conserved F or W. The D gene is left open where the match is weak. The size entry is marked missing in some rows and otherwise reads once, few, many or a size class.

CDR3aa: CASNPRTGAINEQFF
CDR3nt: TGCGCCAGCAACCCGCGGACAGGGGCAATCAATGAGCAGTTCTTC
j_gene: TRBJ2-1
d_gene: TRBD1
abundance: few
v_gene: TRBV5-1
len: 15

CDR3aa: CASSPPRDTDTQYF
CDR3nt: TGTGCCAGCTCACCACCCCGGGACACAGATACGCAGTATTTT
j_gene: TRBJ2-3
d_gene: .
abundance: .
v_gene: TRBV18
len: 14

CDR3aa: CASSLSGTTYYEQYF
CDR3nt: TGTGCCAGCAGCTTGTCCGGGACTACGTACTACGAGCAGTACTTC
j_gene: TRBJ2-7
d_gene: TRBD2
abundance: many
v_gene: TRBV7-9
len: 15

CDR3aa: CASSPYTGSANEQYF
CDR3nt: TGTGCCAGCAGTCCGTATACAGGGTCAGCGAACGAGCAGTACTTC
j_gene: TRBJ2-7
d_gene: .
abundance: .
v_gene: TRBV12-3/TRBV12-4
len: 15

CDR3aa: CSVDGGGVWNTEAFF
CDR3nt: TGCAGCGTTGACGGCGGGGGGGTCTGGAACACTGAAGCTTTCTTT
j_gene: TRBJ1-1
d_gene: .
abundance: .
v_gene: TRBV29-1
len: 15

CDR3aa: CASGLVPPGGMETQYF
CDR3nt: TGTGCTAGTGGTTTGGTACCGCCCGGGGGCATGGAGACCCAGTACTTC
j_gene: TRBJ2-5
d_gene: .
abundance: .
v_gene: TRBV12-5
len: 16

CDR3aa: CASSQVALGAYEQYF
CDR3nt: TGCGCCAGCAGCCAAGTCGCTTTGGGAGCATACGAGCAGTACTTC
j_gene: TRBJ2-7
d_gene: .
abundance: many
v_gene: TRBV4-1
len: 15

CDR3aa: CASSLAWGVESGANVLTF
CDR3nt: TGCGCCAGCAGCTTGGCCTGGGGCGTAGAATCTGGGGCCAACGTCCTGACTTTC
j_gene: TRBJ2-6
d_gene: .
abundance: .
v_gene: TRBV5-1
len: 18

CDR3aa: CASSYSGNTGGNTGELFF
CDR3nt: TGTGCCAGCAGTTACTCGGGCAATACCGGGGGGAACACCGGGGAGCTGTTTTTT
j_gene: TRBJ2-2
d_gene: .
abundance: .
v_gene: TRBV6-5
len: 18

CDR3aa: CASSLVGSTSGYNEQFF
CDR3nt: TGTGCCAGCAGCTTAGTTGGCAGTACTAGCGGATACAATGAGCAGTTCTTC
j_gene: TRBJ2-1
d_gene: TRBD2
abundance: .
v_gene: TRBV7-9
len: 17

CDR3aa: CSVKGGGLTGELFF
CDR3nt: TGCAGCGTTAAGGGGGGGGGACTCACCGGGGAGCTGTTTTTT
j_gene: TRBJ2-2
d_gene: .
abundance: few
v_gene: TRBV29-1
len: 14

CDR3aa: CASSTRLAEPNNEQFF
CDR3nt: TGTGCCAGCAGCACCCGACTAGCGGAGCCCAACAATGAGCAGTTCTTC
j_gene: TRBJ2-1
d_gene: TRBD2
abundance: few
v_gene: TRBV11-2
len: 16

CDR3aa: CASSYGADREAYEQYF
CDR3nt: TGCGCCAGCAGCTATGGGGCCGACAGGGAGGCCTACGAGCAGTACTTC
j_gene: TRBJ2-7
d_gene: .
abundance: few
v_gene: TRBV5-1
len: 16

CDR3aa: CASVKGVTGELFF
CDR3nt: TGTGCCAGCGTCAAAGGGGTCACCGGGGAGCTGTTTTTT
j_gene: TRBJ2-2
d_gene: .
abundance: few
v_gene: TRBV2
len: 13

CDR3aa: CASSFQEGKYEQYF
CDR3nt: TGTGCCAGCAGTTTTCAGGAGGGGAAATACGAGCAGTACTTC
j_gene: TRBJ2-7
d_gene: .
abundance: .
v_gene: TRBV12-3/TRBV12-4
len: 14

CDR3aa: CASSFGDRLHDEQFF
CDR3nt: TGTGCCAGCAGTTTTGGGGACAGGCTGCATGATGAGCAGTTCTTC
j_gene: TRBJ2-1
d_gene: TRBD1
abundance: few
v_gene: TRBV27
len: 15

CDR3aa: CASGLGTQTGELFF
CDR3nt: TGTGCTAGTGGTTTGGGGACCCAAACCGGGGAGCTGTTTTTT
j_gene: TRBJ2-2
d_gene: .
abundance: few
v_gene: TRBV12-5
len: 14

CDR3aa: CASSEYRGHSPLHF
CDR3nt: TGTGCCAGCAGTGAATACAGGGGGCATTCACCCCTCCACTTT
j_gene: TRBJ1-6
d_gene: TRBD1
abundance: .
v_gene: TRBV25-1
len: 14

CDR3aa: CASSFPDHSGSPYNEQFF
CDR3nt: TGTGCCAGCAGTTTCCCCGATCATAGCGGGAGCCCCTACAATGAGCAGTTCTTC
j_gene: TRBJ2-1
d_gene: TRBD2
abundance: many
v_gene: TRBV28
len: 18

CDR3aa: CSARVAGAYNEQFF
CDR3nt: TGCAGTGCTAGAGTCGCGGGAGCCTACAATGAGCAGTTCTTC
j_gene: TRBJ2-1
d_gene: TRBD2
abundance: many
v_gene: TRBV20-1
len: 14

CDR3aa: CASSFRAPGNEQYF
CDR3nt: TGTGCCAGCAGTTTCAGGGCCCCGGGGAACGAGCAGTACTTC
j_gene: TRBJ2-7
d_gene: .
abundance: many
v_gene: TRBV27
len: 14

CDR3aa: CASSQEPGLAFPSTDTQYF
CDR3nt: TGTGCCAGCAGCCAAGAGCCGGGACTAGCGTTTCCTAGCACAGATACGCAGTATTTT
j_gene: TRBJ2-3
d_gene: TRBD2
abundance: few
v_gene: TRBV3-1
len: 19

CDR3aa: CASSLGVAGRWEQYF
CDR3nt: TGTGCCAGCAGTTTAGGAGTAGCCGGTAGATGGGAGCAGTACTTC
j_gene: TRBJ2-7
d_gene: .
abundance: .
v_gene: TRBV12-3/TRBV12-4
len: 15

CDR3aa: CASSWGIWDNEQFF
CDR3nt: TGTGCCAGCAGTTGGGGGATTTGGGACAATGAGCAGTTCTTC
j_gene: TRBJ2-1
d_gene: .
abundance: .
v_gene: TRBV12-3/TRBV12-4
len: 14

CDR3aa: CASTAVPSGSSEQFF
CDR3nt: TGTGCCAGCACCGCCGTGCCTAGCGGGAGTTCGGAGCAGTTCTTC
j_gene: TRBJ2-1
d_gene: TRBD2
abundance: few
v_gene: TRBV7-9
len: 15

CDR3aa: CASSQEKVAGGQETQYF
CDR3nt: TGTGCCAGCAGCCAAGAAAAGGTAGCGGGAGGTCAAGAGACCCAGTACTTC
j_gene: TRBJ2-5
d_gene: TRBD2
abundance: .
v_gene: TRBV4-2
len: 17

CDR3aa: CSARDGGGSSDEQFF
CDR3nt: TGCAGTGCTAGAGACGGGGGAGGGAGCTCCGATGAGCAGTTCTTC
j_gene: TRBJ2-1
d_gene: TRBD2
abundance: .
v_gene: TRBV20-1
len: 15

CDR3aa: CASSPGDREETEAFF
CDR3nt: TGTGCCAGCAGCCCTGGGGACAGGGAGGAGACTGAAGCTTTCTTT
j_gene: TRBJ1-1
d_gene: TRBD1
abundance: few
v_gene: TRBV7-8
len: 15

CDR3aa: CASSSPSDEQFF
CDR3nt: TGTGCCAGCAGCTCCCCGAGTGATGAGCAGTTCTTC
j_gene: TRBJ2-1
d_gene: .
abundance: .
v_gene: TRBV28
len: 12

CDR3aa: CASSLGQGVDEQFF
CDR3nt: TGTGCCAGCAGCTTGGGCCAGGGTGTCGATGAGCAGTTCTTC
j_gene: TRBJ2-1
d_gene: .
abundance: .
v_gene: TRBV7-9
len: 14

CDR3aa: CASSYSFSGSYNEQFF
CDR3nt: TGTGCCAGCAGTTACTCGTTCAGCGGGAGCTACAATGAGCAGTTCTTC
j_gene: TRBJ2-1
d_gene: TRBD2
abundance: .
v_gene: TRBV6-5
len: 16

CDR3aa: CASSLGGTGGYTF
CDR3nt: TGTGCCAGCAGCTTAGGAGGGACCGGTGGCTACACCTTC
j_gene: TRBJ1-2
d_gene: .
abundance: .
v_gene: TRBV7-2
len: 13

CDR3aa: CASRPLAGDEQFF
CDR3nt: TGTGCCAGCAGACCCTTAGCGGGAGATGAGCAGTTCTTC
j_gene: TRBJ2-1
d_gene: TRBD2
abundance: .
v_gene: TRBV2
len: 13

CDR3aa: CSASWASGTETQYF
CDR3nt: TGCAGTGCTAGTTGGGCTAGCGGGACAGAGACCCAGTACTTC
j_gene: TRBJ2-5
d_gene: TRBD2
abundance: .
v_gene: TRBV20-1
len: 14

CDR3aa: CASSHLQGGDEKLFF
CDR3nt: TGTGCCAGCTCACATCTACAGGGCGGGGATGAAAAACTGTTTTTT
j_gene: TRBJ1-4
d_gene: .
abundance: .
v_gene: TRBV27
len: 15

CDR3aa: CASSLVLGQRLFTGELFF
CDR3nt: TGCGCCAGCTCCCTGGTATTGGGCCAGCGGTTATTCACCGGGGAGCTGTTTTTT
j_gene: TRBJ2-2
d_gene: .
abundance: .
v_gene: TRBV4-1
len: 18

CDR3aa: CSVERTGDEQYF
CDR3nt: TGCAGCGTTGAGCGCACAGGGGACGAGCAGTACTTC
j_gene: TRBJ2-7
d_gene: TRBD1
abundance: .
v_gene: TRBV29-1
len: 12

CDR3aa: CAAQAFSGRSVEQFF
CDR3nt: TGTGCCGCCCAAGCTTTTAGCGGGAGGAGTGTTGAGCAGTTCTTC
j_gene: TRBJ2-1
d_gene: TRBD2
abundance: .
v_gene: TRBV7-9
len: 15

CDR3aa: CSARVGEGRSYEQYF
CDR3nt: TGCAGTGCTAGAGTCGGCGAGGGGAGATCCTACGAGCAGTACTTC
j_gene: TRBJ2-7
d_gene: .
abundance: .
v_gene: TRBV20-1
len: 15

CDR3aa: CASSFTSVYTDTQYF
CDR3nt: TGTGCCAGCAGTTTTACTAGCGTCTACACAGATACGCAGTATTTT
j_gene: TRBJ2-3
d_gene: TRBD2
abundance: few
v_gene: TRBV28
len: 15

CDR3aa: CASSPRTSGRAYEQYF
CDR3nt: TGTGCCAGCAGTCCCCGGACTAGCGGGAGGGCCTACGAGCAGTACTTC
j_gene: TRBJ2-7
d_gene: TRBD2
abundance: few
v_gene: TRBV6-1
len: 16

CDR3aa: CATSRGTSGRNTDTQYF
CDR3nt: TGTGCCACCAGCAGAGGTACTAGCGGGAGAAACACAGATACGCAGTATTTT
j_gene: TRBJ2-3
d_gene: TRBD2
abundance: few
v_gene: TRBV15
len: 17

CDR3aa: CSAPDRETYEQYF
CDR3nt: TGCAGTGCTCCGGACAGGGAAACCTACGAGCAGTACTTC
j_gene: TRBJ2-7
d_gene: TRBD1
abundance: few
v_gene: TRBV20-1
len: 13

CDR3aa: CSARDLPATYGYTF
CDR3nt: TGCAGTGCTAGAGACCTCCCGGCTACCTATGGCTACACCTTC
j_gene: TRBJ1-2
d_gene: .
abundance: .
v_gene: TRBV20-1
len: 14

CDR3aa: CASSLGTSVREQYF
CDR3nt: TGTGCCAGCAGTTTAGGGACTAGCGTGCGGGAGCAGTACTTC
j_gene: TRBJ2-7
d_gene: TRBD2
abundance: .
v_gene: TRBV12-3/TRBV12-4
len: 14

CDR3aa: CASRGLRGAGELFF
CDR3nt: TGCGCCAGCAGGGGGCTCCGTGGGGCCGGGGAGCTGTTTTTT
j_gene: TRBJ2-2
d_gene: .
abundance: few
v_gene: TRBV5-1
len: 14

CDR3aa: CASRDRQGRDTGELFF
CDR3nt: TGTGCCAGCAGAGACCGACAGGGGCGGGACACCGGGGAGCTGTTTTTT
j_gene: TRBJ2-2
d_gene: TRBD1
abundance: few
v_gene: TRBV6-1
len: 16